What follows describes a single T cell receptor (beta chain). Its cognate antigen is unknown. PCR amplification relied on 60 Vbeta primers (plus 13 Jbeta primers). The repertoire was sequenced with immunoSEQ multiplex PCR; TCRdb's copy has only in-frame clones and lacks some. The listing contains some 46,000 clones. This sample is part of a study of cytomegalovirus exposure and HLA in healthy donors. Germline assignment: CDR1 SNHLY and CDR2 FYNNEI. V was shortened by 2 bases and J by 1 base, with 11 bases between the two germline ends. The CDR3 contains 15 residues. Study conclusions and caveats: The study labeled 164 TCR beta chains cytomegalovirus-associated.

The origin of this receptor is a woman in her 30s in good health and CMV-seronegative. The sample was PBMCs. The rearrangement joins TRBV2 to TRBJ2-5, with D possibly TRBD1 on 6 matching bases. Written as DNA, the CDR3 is TGTGCCAGCAGTGAAAGAGGGGGTATCCAAGAGACCCAGTACTTC. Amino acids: CASSERGGIQETQYF.